Listed below are T cell receptor beta chains from one sample, sequenced in a study of human T cells and chemical hapten exposure. TCRdb reanalysed the RACE reads using MiXCR and keeps one entry per CDR3 protein. The sample lists 35,000 to 50,000 distinct CDR3 sequences, about 4.5% seen once, with approximately 1.6% in the top ten. Sequenced sample: whole blood. The receptors come from a female donor in good health. Some clones in this sample may be carry-over from other donors' samples. Each CDR3 is given without its conserved first and last residue.

AIGTSGGYGTQY TRBV10-3
SARVPGMNTEAF TRBV20-1
ASTPGLVATDTQY TRBV3-1
ASSLFGQGNEQF TRBV5-5
ASIPRGLGTSPQY TRBV7-9
ASSGQGLAEAF TRBV6-1
ASSLIASSYEQY TRBV7-2
ASSQRDRAKNIQY TRBV23-1
ASSFAGTDYNEQF TRBV6-5
ASSPPRGPEKLF TRBV13
ASSYRGSGNQPQH TRBV6-2/TRBV6-3
ASSLPQGANFNTEAF TRBV28
ASTNLENGYT TRBV3-1
ASSLLGAGANVLT TRBV5-1
ASVLTGRRETQY TRBV3-1
ASSYRAPYEQY TRBV6-5
ASIPAYEQY TRBV27
ASSLPTGTGGYNEQF TRBV28
ASSRSQEETQY TRBV7-2
ASSLMSSGANVLT TRBV7-3
ASSLDRGGELF TRBV5-4
ASSDSLGRGTEAF TRBV5-1
ASVPVRSETQY TRBV3-1
AKITGLNTEAF TRBV28
ASGSPGQHGGYT TRBV27
ASSLLGDSNQPQH TRBV12-3/TRBV12-4
ASSRTGSNQPQH TRBV7-9
ASSVRGSSYEQY TRBV9
ASRKDRNTGELF TRBV19
ASSLAMAYTDTQY TRBV7-2
ASSLVTGPNEKLF TRBV5-8
ASSPRDTQY TRBV12-3/TRBV12-4
ASSPRGESSEQY TRBV6-5
ASSVVGNQPQH TRBV9
SVETGYGYT TRBV29-1
ASSIKSDMNTEAF TRBV9
ASSLVVSAGGVSSQPQH TRBV7-8